The 19 T cell receptor beta chains presented below share a single source sample, sequenced in a study of T cell therapy after organ transplantation. Here immunoSEQ multiplex PCR was the method, and the copy in TCRdb shows in-frame clones only, minus some. The sample has 15,000 to 25,000 clones; about four fifths are singletons. The sample's time point: 4-8 weeks after completion of therapy. These receptors are not linked to any known antigen. The sequences come from CD8+ T cells from blood, collected after autologous CMV-specific T cell therapy. These receptors came from a human patient who had received a solid organ transplant and had CMV disease. The graft donor may be the source of some T cells.

The CDR3 here is CASSTPQSSYEQYF. CDR3 coding DNA: TGTGCCAGTAGTACGCCCCAGAGCTCCTACGAGCAGTACTTC. V usage is TRBV19 and J usage is TRBJ2-7; D is ambiguous. V was pared by 4 bases and J by 0 bases, with 10 bases between. CDR1 is LNHDA, CDR2 SQIVND, per germline (reference sequence). This CDR3 comprises 14 residues.

The chain combines TRBV5-1 with TRBJ2-7; TRBD1 agrees at 9 bases. J gave up 5 bases and V 2 bases, and 5 bases lay outside the gene matches. This CDR3 region has 14 residues. Germline V CDR1 and CDR2: SGHRS, YFSETQ. CDR3 in DNA: TGCGCCAGCAGCTTTGGGACAGGGTCGAACGAGCAGTACTTC. Amino acid sequence: CASSFGTGSNEQYF. Drawing the rest from reference TRBV5-1 and TRBJ2-7, the complete variable domain is KAGVTQTPRYLIKTRGQQVTLSCSPISGHRSVSWYQQTPGQGLQFLFEYFSETQRNKGNFPGRFSGRQFSNSRSEMNVSTLELGDSALYLCASSFGTGSNEQYFGPGTRLTVT.

The chain joins TRBV15 to TRBJ2-5; tentative D call: TRBD1 (6 bases). The V end was cut by 8 bases, the J end by 3 bases, with 22 bases between. The CDR3 is 16 residues long. Germline CDR1 is LNHNV and CDR2 is YYDKDF (reference sequence). The CDR3 DNA sequence: TGTGCCACCGAAGACTGGACAGAGAGTACGAAAGAGACCCAGTACTTC. Its protein product is CATEDWTESTKETQYF.

The V and J genes are TRBV7-3 and TRBJ1-1, with no clear D. The CDR3 spans 13 residues. Germline values: CDR1 SGHTA, CDR2 FQGTGA. The V end was cut by 5 bases, the J end by 8 bases, with 15 bases between. CDR3 region: CASSLVGRGEAFF. CDR3 coding DNA: TGTGCCAGCAGCCTAGTCGGGCGAGGAGAAGCTTTCTTT.

CDR3 DNA: TGTGCCAGCAGCCGACAGGGTGTCGACACCGGGGAGCTGTTTTTT. This codes for CASSRQGVDTGELFF. The rearrangement uses TRBV11-3 and TRBJ2-2; 7 nucleotides align to TRBD1. Germline lookup yields CDR1 SGHNT and CDR2 YENEEA. J lost 3 bases, V lost 5 bases, and 6 bases had no gene match. This CDR3 region has 15 residues.

The chain uses TRBV30 and TRBJ2-7; D is possibly TRBD1 or TRBD2 (5 bases each). The length of the CDR3 is 15 residues. From germline, CDR1 is GTSNPN and CDR2 SVGIG (reference sequence). Between the trimmed V and J ends, which lost 0 bases and 2 bases, there was a span of 14 bases. In DNA form, the CDR3 reads TGTGCCTGGAGTGTGGGGACCTTACCTACCTACGAGCAGTACTTC. It yields the protein CAWSVGTLPTYEQYF.

The chain combines TRBV7-9 with TRBJ2-1, with TRBD1 identical over 9 bases. The CDR3 is 15 residues long. The junction had 5 bases not matched to a gene; V was cut back by 7 bases and J by 1 base. Germline V gene sequence: CDR1 SEHNR, CDR2 FQNEAQ (reference sequence). The CDR3 reads CASTVQGASYNEQFF. The CDR3, as DNA: TGTGCCAGCACAGTACAGGGGGCTTCCTACAATGAGCAGTTCTTC. Using reference TRBV7-9 and TRBJ2-1 for the parts outside the CDR3, the full variable domain is DTGVSQNPRHKITKRGQNVTFRCDPISEHNRLYWYRQTLGQGPEFLTYFQNEAQLEKSRLLSDRFSAERPKGSFSTLEIQRTEQGDSAMYLCASTVQGASYNEQFFGPGTRLTVL.

This chain uses TRBV18 with TRBJ1-2; 9 positions match TRBD1. Unmatched junction bases numbered 10, after V lost 2 bases and J lost 0 bases. The CDR3 runs to 18 residues. Germline V gene data show CDR1 as KGHSH and CDR2 as LQKENI. The CDR3, as DNA: TGTGCCAGCTCACCAACTAGGGGACAGGGAGTTACTAACTATGGCTACACCTTC. Its protein product is CASSPTRGQGVTNYGYTF.

The V gene is TRBV11-2, the J gene TRBJ2-7; possibly TRBD1 or TRBD2 for D (6 bases each). The CDR3 runs to 15 residues. V lost 1 base to trimming and J lost 1 base, with 11 bases between them. Germline values: CDR1 SGHAT, CDR2 FQNNGV. The CDR3 loop reads CASSLGQGRSYEQYF. CDR3 in DNA: TGTGCCAGCAGCTTAGGGCAGGGGAGGTCCTACGAGCAGTACTTC. Full variable domain (rest looked up from reference TRBV11-2 and TRBJ2-7): EAGVAQSPRYKIIEKRQSVAFWCNPISGHATLYWYQQILGQGPKLLIQFQNNGVVDDSQLPKDRFSAERLKGVDSTLKIQPAKLEDSAVYLCASSLGQGRSYEQYFGPGTRLTVT.

This chain joins TRBV4-2 and TRBJ2-3; 7 nucleotides match TRBD2. There are 16 residues in the CDR3. The V gene end was trimmed by 4 bases and the J gene end by 2 bases; junction bases not matched to a gene: 9. Per germline, CDR1 LGHNA and CDR2 YNFKEQ. In nucleotides, the CDR3 is TGTGCCAGCAGCCCCCGGGGGGAAGACCCCACAGATACGCAGTATTTT. It translates to CASSPRGEDPTDTQYF.

J is TRBJ2-1 and V is TRBV7-2; TRBD2 matches at 16 bases. Looked up from germline, CDR1 is SGHTA and CDR2 is FQGNSA. Trimming at V came to 1 base and at J to 7 bases, leaving 10 bases not matched to a gene. This CDR3 has 19 amino acids. The CDR3, as DNA: TGTGCCAGCAGCTTAGAGGGACTAGCGGGAGGGCCGATTGGGAATGAGCAGTTCTTC. This translates into CASSLEGLAGGPIGNEQFF.

The chain links TRBV11-2 to TRBJ2-1; 7 bases agree with TRBD1. In germline, CDR1 is SGHAT, CDR2 FQNNGV. Trimming at V came to 1 base and at J to 5 bases, leaving 2 bases not matched to a gene. The CDR3 sequence is 14 residues long. The chain's CDR3 is CASSLGQGDNEQFF. For the CDR3, the DNA is TGTGCCAGCAGCTTAGGACAGGGCGACAATGAGCAGTTCTTC.

The rearrangement uses TRBV6-1 and TRBJ1-2, with TRBD1 as a possible D gene (6 bases). The CDR3 totals 16 residues. Between the trimmed V and J ends, which lost 0 bases and 1 base, there was a span of 12 bases. Germline V lookup: CDR1 MNHNS, CDR2 SASEGT. This chain's CDR3 is CASSEAWTDLNYGYTF. The CDR3 coding sequence is TGTGCCAGCAGTGAAGCGTGGACAGACCTTAACTATGGCTACACCTTC.

This clone was seen only once. The chain couples TRBV4-2 to TRBJ2-3, with 8 nucleotides matching TRBD2. CDR1 LGHNA and CDR2 YNFKEQ come from the germline V gene. The CDR3 covers 16 residues. The V and J ends lost 1 base and 2 bases, in that order; junction bases with no gene match: 5. CDR3 sequence: CASSQGTSPITDTQYF. Written as DNA, the CDR3 is TGTGCCAGCAGCCAAGGGACTAGCCCAATCACAGATACGCAGTATTTT.

In regard to this clone: A read error may be the cause here, since a much bigger clone is one base away. Distinct nucleotide sequences in the sample also encode this CDR3. The J gene is TRBJ2-7, the V gene TRBV29-1, with 10 bases lining up with TRBD1. CDR3 size: 13 residues. The germline V gene has CDR1 SQVTM and CDR2 ANQGSEA. V lost 1 base to trimming and J lost 7 bases; unmatched junction nucleotides: 4. DNA for the CDR3: TGCAGCGTTGAAGGGACAGGGGGATATGAGCAGTACTTC. Its translation is CSVEGTGGYEQYF.

The gene calls are TRBV6-4 and TRBJ2-2; no clear D. The V gene's germline CDR1 is MRHNA and CDR2 SNTAGT. CDR3 length: 13 residues. Trimming left V 2 bases short and J 3 bases short, with 4 bases between. DNA of the CDR3: TGTGCCAGCAGTGACAAGGACACCGGGGAGCTGTTTTTT. It codes for CASSDKDTGELFF.

This clone is a singleton in its sample. The J gene is TRBJ1-5, the V gene TRBV7-8; 7 bases fit TRBD1. The CDR3 runs to 16 residues. With 2 bases clipped from V and 2 bases from J, the junction kept 6 bases outside the gene matches. Per the germline V gene, CDR1 is SGHVS and CDR2 is FQNEAQ. The DNA of the CDR3 is TGTGCCAGCAGCTTAAAGACAGGGTACCGCAATCAGCCCCAGCATTTT. Protein sequence: CASSLKTGYRNQPQHF.

This chain uses TRBV9 with TRBJ1-2; the D is unclear. The CDR3 is 12 residues long. The V and J ends lost 7 bases and 7 bases respectively, with 14 bases between them. Germline V gene data show CDR1 as SGDLS and CDR2 as YYNGEE. The CDR3 loop reads CASGLSLGGYTF. The DNA of the CDR3 is TGTGCCAGCGGCCTGAGTCTAGGTGGCTACACCTTC.

The chain combines TRBV7-8 with TRBJ1-2; D uncertain. Trimming stripped 5 bases from V and 0 bases from J, with 7 bases between. Germline V gene data show CDR1 as SGHVS and CDR2 as FQNEAQ. The CDR3 runs 13 residues. CDR3 DNA sequence: TGTGCCAGCAGCCCCGTGGCTAACTATGGCTACACCTTC. Translated, it gives CASSPVANYGYTF.